The 13 T cell receptor beta chains presented below share a single source sample, sequenced in a study of T cell responses to AZD1222 COVID-19 vaccine (dated by TCRdb to the early 2020s). Explained via the paper, the time point label denotes: baseline before first vaccination. Library creation used the immunoSEQ multiplex PCR assay. Not all clones reach the TCRdb copy of this immuneACCESS table, which keeps in-frame sequences only. Checked studies attribute under half of the gap to unresolved V genes and leave the rest unexplained. A total of around 67,000 clones appear in this sample, 84% of them only once. The ten most abundant clones make up less than 25% of the sample. The sequences come from peripheral blood, collected on day 0 of AZD1222 vaccination. The receptors were gathered from an adult in good health.

The chain links TRBV12-3 or TRBV12-4 to TRBJ1-2; TRBD1 might be the D (5 bases). The CDR3 length is 13 residues. Trimming stripped 6 bases from V and 4 bases from J, with 12 bases between. In DNA, the CDR3 is TGTGCCAGCAGCTCTCAGGGTACCTATGGCTACACCTTC. It yields the protein CASSSQGTYGYTF.

The chain is built from TRBV7-9 and TRBJ2-7; 8 positions match TRBD1. The CDR3 contains 13 residues. In germline, CDR1 is SEHNR, CDR2 FQNEAQ (reference sequence). Unmatched junction bases numbered 0, after V lost 2 bases and J lost 3 bases. In DNA form, the CDR3 reads TGTGCCAGCAGCTTAACAGGGGGCTACGAGCAGTACTTC. Amino acid sequence: CASSLTGGYEQYF. The variable domain in full, with the rest retrieved from reference TRBV7-9 and TRBJ2-7, is DTGVSQNPRHKITKRGQNVTFRCDPISEHNRLYWYRQTLGQGPEFLTYFQNEAQLEKSRLLSDRFSAERPKGSFSTLEIQRTEQGDSAMYLCASSLTGGYEQYFGPGTRLTVT.

This chain links TRBV2 with TRBJ1-5; maybe TRBD1 (6 bases). The CDR3 spans 20 residues. Germline loops: CDR1 SNHLY, CDR2 FYNNEI. V dropped 6 bases and J dropped 2 bases, with 29 bases sitting between them. As DNA, the CDR3 is TGTGCCAGCAGCGAAATTTACATTGACAGGTTCGAGGAGGGCAATCAGCCCCAGCATTTT. It is translated as CASSEIYIDRFEEGNQPQHF.

J is TRBJ1-2 and V is TRBV9; D not resolved. Germline values: CDR1 SGDLS, CDR2 YYNGEE. This CDR3 is built from 12 residues. V gave up 5 bases and J gave up 7 bases, with 12 bases separating them. CDR3 sequence reads: CASRAGVSGYTF. The CDR3 region has the DNA TGTGCCAGCAGGGCCGGGGTCTCTGGCTACACCTTC.

The rearrangement links TRBV6-5 to TRBJ2-1; possibly TRBD2 for D (6 bases). Trimming cost V 2 bases and J 5 bases, with 13 bases left between them. CDR3 length equals 15 residues. Germline assignment: CDR1 MNHEY and CDR2 SVGAGI. CDR3 in DNA: TGTGCCAGCAGTTACGCGGGACTCCCAAACAATGAGCAGTTCTTC. Its translation: CASSYAGLPNNEQFF.

This clone was observed a handful of times. The rearrangement joins TRBV5-1 to TRBJ2-7; D might be TRBD2 (6 bases). The CDR3 spans 14 residues. With 2 bases removed from V and 3 bases from J, the gap between germline ends came to 12 bases. Germline-derived CDR1 and CDR2 are SGHRS and YFSETQ. CDR3 loop: CASSFRETNYEQYF. CDR3 nucleotide sequence: TGCGCCAGCAGCTTTCGGGAGACCAACTACGAGCAGTACTTC.

The rearrangement links TRBV11-3 to TRBJ1-3; D remains unclear. CDR1 and CDR2 (germline): SGHNT, YENEEA. This CDR3 contains 12 residues. V lost 6 bases and J 2 bases, leaving 5 bases between the germline ends. This CDR3 is CASSNPGNTIYF. Here the CDR3 DNA reads TGTGCCAGCAGTAACCCTGGAAACACCATATATTTT.

The chain has TRBV4-3 and TRBJ1-2; D call uncertain. CDR3 size: 15 residues. The germline CDR1 and CDR2 sequences are LGHNA and YSLEER. The V gene lost 1 base and the J gene lost 4 bases, with 13 bases spanning the gap. CDR3 nucleotides: TGCGCCAGCAGCCAAGGCGTGGAGGGAGTCTATGGCTACACCTTC. Encoded protein: CASSQGVEGVYGYTF.

The V gene is TRBV27, the J gene TRBJ2-7; no clear D. In germline, CDR1 is MNHEY, CDR2 SMNVEV (reference sequence). V lost 0 bases and J 3 bases, leaving 6 bases between the germline ends. The CDR3 length is 13 residues. The CDR3 region is CASSLSPGYEQYF. The CDR3 coding sequence is TGTGCCAGCAGTTTATCTCCAGGCTACGAGCAGTACTTC.

This rearrangement joins TRBV5-6 to TRBJ1-6; TRBD1 matches 7 bases. CDR3 length equals 15 residues. Germline loops: CDR1 SGHDT, CDR2 YYEEEE. With V trimmed by 5 bases and J by 10 bases, 12 bases remained unmatched. CDR3 sequence (DNA): TGTGCCAGCAGACCAGGCGGGACAGTAGGATCACCCCTCCACTTT. It codes for CASRPGGTVGSPLHF.

This clone was seen once. The chain employs TRBV4-2 and TRBJ2-1; TRBD2 matches at 10 bases. V was clipped by 3 bases and J by 8 bases; unmatched bases: 7. This CDR3 has 15 residues. CDR1 is LGHNA, CDR2 YNFKEQ, per germline. The CDR3 nucleotides are TGTGCCAGCAGCCATAGTAGCGGGAGGTCGGATGAGCAGTTCTTC. Translating gives CASSHSSGRSDEQFF.

V and J are TRBV4-3 and TRBJ2-1; weak D call: TRBD1 (6 bases). V shed 0 bases and J shed 3 bases, with 12 bases lying between them. The germline V gene has CDR1 LGHNA and CDR2 YSLEER. This CDR3 region has 16 residues. CDR3 loop: CASSQDRGLVYNEQFF. CDR3 bases: TGCGCCAGCAGCCAAGACAGGGGCTTAGTCTACAATGAGCAGTTCTTC.

The chain employs TRBV4-3 and TRBJ1-5, with D tentatively TRBD1 (6 bases). The germline V gene encodes CDR1 LGHNA and CDR2 YSLEER. The CDR3 consists of 13 residues. V lost 1 base to trimming and J lost 8 bases, with 9 bases between them. CDR3 DNA sequence: TGCGCCAGCAGCCAAGGGGGGCGGGAGCCCCAGCATTTT. It codes for CASSQGGREPQHF.